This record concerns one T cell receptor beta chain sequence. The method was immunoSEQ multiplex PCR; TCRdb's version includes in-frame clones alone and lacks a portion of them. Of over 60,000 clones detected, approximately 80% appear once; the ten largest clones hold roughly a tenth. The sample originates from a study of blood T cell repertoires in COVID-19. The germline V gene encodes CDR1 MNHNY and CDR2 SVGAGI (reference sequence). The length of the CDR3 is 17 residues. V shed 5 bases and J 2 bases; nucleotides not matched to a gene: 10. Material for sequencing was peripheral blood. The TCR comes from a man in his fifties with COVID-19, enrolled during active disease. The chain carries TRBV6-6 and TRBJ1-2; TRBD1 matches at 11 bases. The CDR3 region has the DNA TGTGCCAGCAGTCCGAGGACAGGGGGCGCGGGGAACTATGGCTACACCTTC. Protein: CASSPRTGGAGNYGYTF.